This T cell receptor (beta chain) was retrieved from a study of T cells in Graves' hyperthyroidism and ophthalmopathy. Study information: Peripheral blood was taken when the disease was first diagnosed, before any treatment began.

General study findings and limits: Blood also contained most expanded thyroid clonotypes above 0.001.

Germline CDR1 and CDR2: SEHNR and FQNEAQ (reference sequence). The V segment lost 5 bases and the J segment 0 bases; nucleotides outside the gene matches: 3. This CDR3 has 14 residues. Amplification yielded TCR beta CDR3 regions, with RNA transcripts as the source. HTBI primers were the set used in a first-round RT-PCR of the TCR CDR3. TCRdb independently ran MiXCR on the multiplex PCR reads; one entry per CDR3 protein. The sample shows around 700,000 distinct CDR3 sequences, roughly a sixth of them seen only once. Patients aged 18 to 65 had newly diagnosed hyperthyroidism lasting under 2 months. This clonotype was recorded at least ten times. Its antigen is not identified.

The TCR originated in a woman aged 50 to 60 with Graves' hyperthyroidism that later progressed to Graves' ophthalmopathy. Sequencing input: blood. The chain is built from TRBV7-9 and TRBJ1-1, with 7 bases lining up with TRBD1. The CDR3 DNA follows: TGTGCCAGCAGCATAGGGACAGTGAACACTGAAGCTTTCTTT. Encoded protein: CASSIGTVNTEAFF.